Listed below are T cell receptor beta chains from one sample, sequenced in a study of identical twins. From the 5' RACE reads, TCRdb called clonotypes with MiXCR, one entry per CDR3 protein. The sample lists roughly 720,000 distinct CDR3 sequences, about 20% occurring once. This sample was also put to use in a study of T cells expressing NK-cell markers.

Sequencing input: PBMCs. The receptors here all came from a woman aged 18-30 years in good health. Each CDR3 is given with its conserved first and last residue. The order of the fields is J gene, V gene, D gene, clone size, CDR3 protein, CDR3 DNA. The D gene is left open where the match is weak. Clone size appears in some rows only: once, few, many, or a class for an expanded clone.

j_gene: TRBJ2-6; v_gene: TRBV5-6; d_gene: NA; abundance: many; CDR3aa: CASKSGWSSGANVLTF; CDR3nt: TGTGCCAGCAAGTCAGGGTGGTCCTCTGGGGCCAACGTCCTGACTTTC
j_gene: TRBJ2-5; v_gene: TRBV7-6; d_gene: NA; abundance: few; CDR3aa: CASSKRDSGQETQYF; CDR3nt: TGTGCCAGCAGCAAACGGGACTCTGGCCAAGAGACCCAGTACTTC
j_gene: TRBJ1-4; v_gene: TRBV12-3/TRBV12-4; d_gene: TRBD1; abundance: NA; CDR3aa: CATGDRGEKLFF; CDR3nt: TGTGCCACCGGGGACAGGGGAGAAAAACTGTTTTTT
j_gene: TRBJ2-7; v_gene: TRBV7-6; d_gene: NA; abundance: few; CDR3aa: CASSLEPGKVYEQYF; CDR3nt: TGTGCCAGCAGCTTAGAGCCGGGAAAGGTCTACGAGCAGTACTTC
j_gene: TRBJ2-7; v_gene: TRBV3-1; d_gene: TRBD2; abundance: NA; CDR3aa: CASSQEPGGEQYF; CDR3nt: TGTGCCAGCAGCCAAGAGCCGGGGGGCGAGCAGTACTTC
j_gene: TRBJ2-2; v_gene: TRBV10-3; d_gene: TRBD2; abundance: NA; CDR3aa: CAISESYRGDDKPVQNTGELFF; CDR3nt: TGTGCCATCAGTGAGTCATATCGGGGGGACGACAAACCCGTACAGAACACCGGGGAGCTGTTTTTT
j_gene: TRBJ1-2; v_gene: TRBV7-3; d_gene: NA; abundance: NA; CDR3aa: CASSDDRRNGYTF; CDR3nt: TGTGCCAGCAGCGACGACCGTAGGAATGGCTACACCTTC
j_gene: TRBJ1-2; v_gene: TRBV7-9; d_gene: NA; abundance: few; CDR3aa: CASSPQQWANYGYTF; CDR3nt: TGTGCCAGCAGCCCCCAACAGTGGGCTAACTATGGCTACACCTTC
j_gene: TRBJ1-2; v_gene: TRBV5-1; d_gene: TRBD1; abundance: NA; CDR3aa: CASSLGTGADGYTF; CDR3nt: TGCGCCAGCAGCTTGGGAACAGGGGCCGATGGCTACACCTTC
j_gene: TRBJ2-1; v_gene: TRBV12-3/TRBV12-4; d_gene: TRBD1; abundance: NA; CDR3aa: CASSSYRDRDNEQFF; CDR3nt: TGTGCCAGCAGTTCATACCGGGACAGGGACAATGAGCAGTTCTTC
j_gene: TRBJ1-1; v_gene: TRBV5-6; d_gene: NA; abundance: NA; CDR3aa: CASSFTGSYTEAFF; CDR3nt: TGTGCCAGCAGCTTCACAGGGTCCTACACTGAAGCTTTCTTT
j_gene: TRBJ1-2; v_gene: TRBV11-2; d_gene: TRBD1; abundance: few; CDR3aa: CASSSGTGPSSIANYGYTF; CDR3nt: TGTGCCAGCAGCTCAGGGACAGGACCAAGTTCTATAGCTAACTATGGCTACACCTTC